This entry lists 30 T cell receptor beta chains sequenced from one sample in a study of vaccination effects on CD4 cells after COVID-19. Repertoires were generated with immunoSEQ multiplex PCR, while TCRdb's copy carries only in-frame clones and drops some. The table has some 68,000 clones, 75% to 85% seen once; the top ten hold about 1.2%. Expansion with viral peptide pools was applied to antigen-specific CD4+ T cells by the ViraFEST assay prior to sequencing. Once cultured for approximately eleven days, the cells underwent separation to obtain CD4+ T cells. BNT162b2 vaccine or mRNA-1273 vaccine was given to participants in two doses. Antigen specificity for these receptors is unknown. This specimen consisted of CD4+ T cells from PBMCs cultured with HCoV-229E spike peptides, obtained after COVID-19 vaccination. The receptors here all came from a human donor who received a COVID-19 vaccine.

The V gene is TRBV6-1, the J gene TRBJ1-4; 9 positions match TRBD1. CDR1 and CDR2 from the germline V gene are MNHNS and SASEGT. This CDR3 is built from 15 residues. V shed 3 bases, J shed 5 bases, and the junction held 4 bases outside the gene matches. The CDR3 DNA sequence: TGTGCCAGCAGTGATATGACAGGGGGGAATGAAAAACTGTTTTTT. Its protein product is CASSDMTGGNEKLFF.

This chain joins TRBV7-2 and TRBJ2-1; D assignment may be TRBD1 or TRBD2 (5 bases each). V lost 5 bases and J 2 bases, leaving 16 bases between the germline ends. Germline CDR1 SGHTA, CDR2 FQGNSA. The CDR3 totals 16 residues. The CDR3 DNA reads as TGTGCCAGCAGCCGTCGGGACGGCCCAACCTACAATGAGCAGTTCTTC. Translated, it gives CASSRRDGPTYNEQFF.

The chain couples TRBV9 to TRBJ1-2, with D tentatively TRBD1 (6 bases). Trimming pared 0 bases from V and 8 bases from J, leaving 11 bases between. The CDR3 sequence is 13 residues long. Per the germline V gene, CDR1 is SGDLS and CDR2 is YYNGEE. This CDR3 is CASSVEAGVGYTF. The CDR3, as DNA: TGTGCCAGCAGCGTAGAAGCAGGGGTAGGCTACACCTTC.

The chain is built from TRBV14 and TRBJ2-3, with 11 bases identical to TRBD2. Germline V gives CDR1 SGHDN, CDR2 FVKESK. The CDR3 loop spans 16 amino acids. Trimming cost V 4 bases and J 2 bases; bases outside gene matches: 5. The CDR3 bases are TGTGCCAGCAGCCCAACTAGCGGGGGTTTCACAGATACGCAGTATTTT. Its translation is CASSPTSGGFTDTQYF.

The V and J genes are TRBV14 and TRBJ1-1; TRBD1 agrees at 7 bases. Germline V gene sequence: CDR1 SGHDN, CDR2 FVKESK. This CDR3 is built from 13 residues. V was pared by 5 bases and J by 9 bases, with 9 bases of the junction left unmatched. CDR3: CASSIGTAGQAFF. CDR3 coding DNA: TGTGCCAGCAGCATAGGGACAGCAGGTCAAGCTTTCTTT.

CDR3: CASGDRRNTDTQYF. The CDR3 coding sequence is TGTGCCAGTGGCGACAGGCGAAACACAGATACGCAGTATTTT. The chain carries TRBV19 and TRBJ2-3; D possibly corresponds to TRBD1 (6 bases). V shed 8 bases and J shed 2 bases, with 14 bases lying between them. This CDR3 is 14 amino acids long. CDR1 and CDR2 from the germline V gene are LNHDA and SQIVND (reference sequence). Variable domain in full (rest from reference TRBV19 and TRBJ2-3): DGGITQSPKYLFRKEGQNVTLSCEQNLNHDAMYWYRQDPGQGLRLIYYSQIVNDFQKGDIAEGYSVSREKKESFPLTVTSAQKNPTAFYLCASGDRRNTDTQYFGPGTRLTVL.

The rearrangement joins TRBV28 to TRBJ1-4; D possibly corresponds to TRBD1 (6 bases). The ends were cut back, 2 bases at V and 8 bases at J, with 9 bases in the middle. This CDR3 comprises 13 residues. Germline V gene sequence: CDR1 MDHEN, CDR2 SYDVKM. In nucleotides, the CDR3 is TGTGCCAGCAGTTTAGAGGGGGAAGAAAAACTGTTTTTT. Translation gives CASSLEGEEKLFF.

The rearrangement uses TRBV9 and TRBJ2-3; 11 bases map to TRBD2. The CDR3 runs 18 residues. The V and J ends lost 5 bases and 3 bases, in that order; junction bases with no gene match: 14. In germline, CDR1 is SGDLS, CDR2 YYNGEE. The CDR3 DNA reads as TGTGCCAGCAGTCTCACTAGCGGGGGACCCGGAAGGACAGATACGCAGTATTTT. Translated, it gives CASSLTSGGPGRTDTQYF.

The V gene is TRBV2, the J gene TRBJ2-1; D not resolved. Trimming took off 7 bases at V and 2 bases at J, with 3 bases between the two ends. The CDR3 is made up of 11 amino acids. Germline V gives CDR1 SNHLY, CDR2 FYNNEI. CDR3 in amino acids: CASTPYNEQFF. The CDR3 bases are TGTGCCAGCACTCCCTACAATGAGCAGTTCTTC.

Regarding this clone: One end of the junction is discordant with germline, which a read error may explain. The chain couples TRBV18 to TRBJ2-6; 8 bases are shared with TRBD1. This CDR3 has 15 amino acids. CDR1 is KGHSH and CDR2 is LQKENI in the germline V gene. The DNA of the CDR3 is TGTGCCAGCTCGCCACAGGGGGCTGGGGCCAACGTCCTGACTTTC. As protein: CASSPQGAGANVLTF.

The rearrangement links TRBV10-1 to TRBJ1-2; D is undetermined. The CDR3 is made up of 13 amino acids. With 1 base removed from V and 4 bases from J, the gap between germline ends came to 7 bases. Germline V CDR1 and CDR2: WNHNN, SYGVQD (reference sequence). The DNA of the CDR3 is TGCGCCAGCAGTGAGTGGCAGCTCTATGGCTACACCTTC. Encoded protein: CASSEWQLYGYTF.

The chain has TRBV5-5 and TRBJ2-4, with 11 bases aligning to TRBD2. V trimming: 0 bases; J trimming: 8 bases; junction bases outside the gene matches: 4. CDR1 and CDR2 (germline): SGHKS, YYEKEE (reference sequence). The CDR3 loop spans 15 amino acids. The CDR3 reads CASSLVSGGVYIQYF. CDR3 bases: TGTGCCAGCAGCTTGGTTAGCGGGGGGGTTTACATTCAGTACTTC.

Regarding this clone: Distinct nucleotide sequences in the sample also encode this CDR3. The genes are TRBV6-5 and TRBJ2-7; 12 bases fit TRBD1. The CDR3 has 15 residues. Germline V CDR1 and CDR2: MNHEY, SVGAGI. J gave up 6 bases and V 0 bases, and 3 bases lay outside the gene matches. The DNA for the CDR3 is TGTGCCAGCAGTTACTCGGGACAGGGGGCGTCCGAGCAGTACGTC. Translation gives CASSYSGQGASEQYV.

The chain employs TRBV6-4 and TRBJ1-2; 10 bases agree with TRBD1. V lost 5 bases to trimming and J lost 4 bases; unmatched junction nucleotides: 4. Germline V gene data show CDR1 as MRHNA and CDR2 as SNTAGT. There are 14 residues in the CDR3. DNA for the CDR3: TGTGCCAGCAGTCGGGACAGGGGAACCTATGGCTACACCTTC. Encoded protein: CASSRDRGTYGYTF.

The table lists this clone with a few counts. J is TRBJ2-7 and V is TRBV19, with a tentative D call TRBD2 (5 bases). The V end was cut by 3 bases, the J end by 6 bases, with 9 bases between. Germline CDR1 and CDR2: LNHDA and SQIVND (reference sequence). CDR3 length: 12 amino acids. CDR3 in amino acids: CASSIDGGEQYV. The DNA for the CDR3 is TGTGCCAGTAGTATTGACGGAGGCGAGCAGTACGTC.

V and J are TRBV6-6 and TRBJ1-3; tentatively, D is TRBD1 (5 bases). The CDR3 is made up of 19 amino acids. Germline-derived CDR1 and CDR2 are MNHNY and SVGAGI (reference sequence). V was clipped by 5 bases and J by 2 bases, with 25 bases between them. The CDR3 reads CASSRTRGAGQGAGNTIYF. CDR3 nucleotide sequence: TGTGCCAGCAGTCGGACGAGAGGAGCGGGGCAGGGAGCTGGAAACACCATATATTTT.

In its sample, this clone was seen once. V gene TRBV15 combines with J gene TRBJ2-7, with 7 bases that match TRBD1. The CDR3 is 14 amino acids. CDR1 and CDR2 (germline): LNHNV, YYDKDF (reference sequence). V gave up 5 bases and J gave up 3 bases; unmatched junction bases: 7. Here the CDR3 reads CATSRQGQNYEQYV. As DNA, the CDR3 is TGTGCCACCAGCCGCCAGGGACAGAACTACGAGCAGTACGTC.

The V gene is TRBV7-2, the J gene TRBJ1-1, with a weak D call TRBD1 (5 bases). The CDR3 is 14 residues long. The V end lost 11 bases, the J end lost 10 bases, and 26 bases lay between the germline ends. Germline V CDR1 and CDR2: SGHTA, FQGNSA. The CDR3 sequence: CAELNPPVGGTAFF. The CDR3, as DNA: TGTGCCGAGCTTAACCCACCTGTCGGGGGGACAGCTTTCTTT.

The V and J genes are TRBV18 and TRBJ2-1, with TRBD1 matching 7 bases. The germline gives CDR1 KGHSH, CDR2 LQKENI. With V trimmed by 4 bases and J by 4 bases, 7 bases remained unmatched. This CDR3 region has 15 residues. The CDR3 nucleotides read TGTGCCAGCTCACGGGGGACAGATTTATACAATGAGCAGTTCTTC. Its translation: CASSRGTDLYNEQFF.

This clone was seen once. J is TRBJ1-2 and V is TRBV10-2; possibly TRBD1 for D (5 bases). This CDR3 region has 14 residues. CDR1 and CDR2 from the germline V gene are WSHSY and SAAADI. Between the trimmed V and J ends, which lost 0 bases and 4 bases, there was a span of 9 bases. In nucleotides, the CDR3 is TGCGCCAGCAGTGAGTCCACAGGCAGCTATGGCTACACCTTC. This translates into CASSESTGSYGYTF.

This sequence joins TRBV5-1 and TRBJ1-5; D unclear. The CDR3 sequence is 13 residues long. Per germline, CDR1 SGHRS and CDR2 YFSETQ. The V end lost 5 bases, the J end lost 6 bases, and 12 bases lay between the germline ends. The CDR3 region has the DNA TGCGCCAGCAGTCCCCGGGGAGGTCAGCCCCAGCATTTT. The encoded protein is CASSPRGGQPQHF. The full variable domain, rest sourced from reference TRBV5-1 and TRBJ1-5, is KAGVTQTPRYLIKTRGQQVTLSCSPISGHRSVSWYQQTPGQGLQFLFEYFSETQRNKGNFPGRFSGRQFSNSRSEMNVSTLELGDSALYLCASSPRGGQPQHFGDGTRLSIL.

J is TRBJ2-3 and V is TRBV18, with D perhaps being TRBD1 or TRBD2 (5 bases each). Per germline, CDR1 KGHSH and CDR2 LQKENI. Trimming left V 8 bases short and J 2 bases short, with 17 bases between. The CDR3 is 15 residues long. The CDR3 DNA reads as TGTGCCAGCCAAAAATCCGGGACCAACACAGATACGCAGTATTTT. Translating it yields CASQKSGTNTDTQYF.

This clone was counted a single time. The rearrangement links TRBV3-1 (or the pseudogene TRBV3-2) to TRBJ1-2; 8 bases are a match to TRBD1. V lost 2 bases and J lost 6; bases outside the gene matches: 5. Germline V gives CDR1 LGHDT, CDR2 YNNKEL (reference sequence). This CDR3 is 14 amino acids long. The CDR3 coding sequence is TGTGCCAGCAGCCAATCTCAGGGGGCGGATGGCTACACCTTC. Amino acids: CASSQSQGADGYTF.

The V gene is TRBV14, the J gene TRBJ2-4, with 8 bases fitting TRBD2. The CDR3 extends over 17 amino acids. Looked up from germline, CDR1 is SGHDN and CDR2 is FVKESK. Unmatched junction bases numbered 10, after V lost 0 bases and J lost 6 bases. In DNA form, the CDR3 reads TGTGCCAGCAGCCAAGATCCGGGAGGGGGGACGCGAAACATTCAGTACTTC. Translation gives CASSQDPGGGTRNIQYF.

J is TRBJ1-1 and V is TRBV19; no clear D gene. The ends were cut back, 4 bases at V and 1 base at J, with 16 bases in the middle. The CDR3 is 16 amino acids. CDR1 and CDR2 from the germline V gene are LNHDA and SQIVND (reference sequence). The CDR3 DNA reads as TGTGCCAGTAGTAAAGGTGGCTTGTTTTCGAACACTGAAGCTTTCTTT. This encodes CASSKGGLFSNTEAFF. The full variable domain, rest sourced from reference TRBV19 and TRBJ1-1, is DGGITQSPKYLFRKEGQNVTLSCEQNLNHDAMYWYRQDPGQGLRLIYYSQIVNDFQKGDIAEGYSVSREKKESFPLTVTSAQKNPTAFYLCASSKGGLFSNTEAFFGQGTRLTVV.

The chain uses TRBV27 and TRBJ1-5, with D possibly TRBD1 on 5 matching bases. V was pared by 4 bases and J by 0 bases, with 19 bases between. The CDR3 runs 18 residues. Germline assignment: CDR1 MNHEY and CDR2 SMNVEV (reference sequence). The CDR3 is CASSSWPPRGHSNQPQHF. In DNA form, the CDR3 reads TGTGCCAGCAGTTCTTGGCCTCCCCGGGGCCATAGCAATCAGCCCCAGCATTTT.

This chain links TRBV19 with TRBJ1-5; D is perhaps TRBD1 (6 bases). Germline V CDR1 and CDR2: LNHDA, SQIVND (reference sequence). With 9 bases removed from V and 7 bases from J, the gap between germline ends came to 13 bases. The CDR3 loop spans 12 amino acids. The CDR3 here is CASQGFGQPQHF. The CDR3 DNA follows: TGTGCCAGCCAGGGGTTCGGGCAGCCCCAGCATTTT.

Written as DNA, the CDR3 is TGTGCCAGCAGTGAGGACAGAAACACTGAAGCTTTCTTT. Translation gives CASSEDRNTEAFF. The chain links TRBV2 to TRBJ1-1, with D possibly being TRBD1 (6 bases). The ends were cut back, 3 bases at V and 2 bases at J, with 7 bases in the middle. Germline values: CDR1 SNHLY, CDR2 FYNNEI. The CDR3 is 13 residues long.

This chain uses TRBV18 with TRBJ2-3, with D possibly TRBD1 on 6 matching bases. This CDR3 region has 15 residues. V was clipped by 1 base and J by 2 bases, with 10 bases between them. The germline gives CDR1 KGHSH, CDR2 LQKENI. Written as DNA, the CDR3 is TGTGCCAGCTCACCACAGGGGACACCCACAGATACGCAGTATTTT. Its translation: CASSPQGTPTDTQYF.

This clone came up a few times. The J gene is TRBJ1-2, the V gene TRBV30; D is ambiguous. Trimming took 2 bases from V and 2 from J, leaving 6 bases between them. The germline CDR1 and CDR2 sequences are GTSNPN and SVGIG (reference sequence). This CDR3 region has 12 residues. The CDR3 protein is CAWSPLNYGYTF. The CDR3 DNA reads TGTGCCTGGAGTCCCCTAAACTATGGCTACACCTTC.